A selection of T cell receptor beta chains follows, all from one sample in a study of blood T cell repertoires in COVID-19. Method: immunoSEQ multiplex PCR; TCRdb's copy keeps in-frame clones and lacks some. The sample lists some 220,000 clones, 65% to 90% occurring once. Material for sequencing was peripheral blood. The source of these receptors is a man aged 45 to 65 with active or convalescent COVID-19. CDR3s include the opening cysteine and the closing phenylalanine or tryptophan. The D gene is left open where the match is weak. Some rows have no size entry. The others give once, few or many, or a class for an expanded clone.

. TRBD1 TRBJ2-3 TRBV14 CASSQLNRGGTDTQYF TGTGCCAGCAGCCAACTTAACAGGGGAGGCACAGATACGCAGTATTTT
few . TRBJ1-5 TRBV5-1 CASSLLGGSNQPQHF TGCGCCAGCAGCTTGCTGGGGGGGAGCAATCAGCCACAGCATTTT
. TRBD2 TRBJ2-3 TRBV5-6 CASSRSGLAGVTDTQYF TGTGCCAGCAGCAGATCGGGACTAGCGGGGGTCACAGATACGCAGTATTTT
. . TRBJ2-2 TRBV4-3 CASSQDTGSGTGELFF TGCGCCAGCAGCCAAGATACCGGGTCGGGCACCGGGGAGCTGTTTTTT
. TRBD1 TRBJ2-7 TRBV5-1 CASSLGTGGVEQYF TGCGCCAGCAGCTTAGGAACAGGGGGCGTCGAGCAGTACTTC
. TRBD1 TRBJ1-6 TRBV2 CASSERQGRDNSPLHF TGTGCCAGCAGTGAACGACAGGGGAGGGATAATTCACCCCTCCACTTT
. . TRBJ1-1 TRBV5-1 CASSSQGEAFF TGCGCCAGCAGCTCACAGGGTGAAGCTTTCTTT
once . TRBJ1-2 TRBV3-1/TRBV3-2 CASSHLSGYTF TGTGCCAGCAGCCACCTAAGTGGCTACACCTTC
. . TRBJ1-1 TRBV6-5 CASRTPGNTEAFF TGTGCCAGCAGAACGCCAGGGAATACTGAAGCTTTCTTT
. TRBD2 TRBJ2-7 TRBV6-2/TRBV6-3 CASSRSGLGSRSYEQYF TGTGCCAGCAGTCGGTCGGGACTAGGCTCAAGGTCGTACGAGCAGTACTTC
. TRBD1 TRBJ2-2 TRBV27 CASSPRGRRGLTGELFF TGTGCCAGCAGCCCCAGGGGGCGGAGAGGTCTCACCGGGGAGCTGTTTTTT
. . TRBJ1-5 TRBV19 CASSIAFGQPQHF TGTGCCAGTAGTATAGCTTTCGGGCAGCCCCAGCATTTT
. TRBD2 TRBJ2-1 TRBV4-3 CASSQGLAGGTYEQFF TGCGCCAGCAGCCAAGGACTAGCGGGAGGGACTTATGAGCAGTTCTTC
. . TRBJ2-3 TRBV18 CASSQGSGTDTQYF TGTGCCAGCTCGCAGGGTTCTGGCACAGATACGCAGTATTTT
. TRBD1 TRBJ1-1 TRBV2 CASAGGADTEAFF TGTGCCAGCGCAGGGGGCGCCGACACTGAAGCTTTCTTT
. . TRBJ1-1 TRBV5-1 CASSRGQTGSHNTEAFF TGCGCCAGCAGCCGAGGTCAGACAGGCAGCCATAACACTGAAGCTTTCTTT
. TRBD2 TRBJ2-1 TRBV24-1 CATGTSGYNEQFF TGTGCCACCGGGACTAGCGGATACAATGAGCAGTTCTTC
few TRBD1 TRBJ1-3 TRBV10-3 CAIGDRVPFSAGNTIYF TGTGCCATCGGGGACAGGGTCCCCTTCTCTGCTGGAAACACCATATATTTT
. . TRBJ2-2 TRBV7-2 CASRRLGTGELFF TGTGCCAGCAGGAGGCTTGGGACCGGGGAGCTGTTTTTT
. . TRBJ1-2 TRBV7-2 CASSLMEGGGYTF TGTGCCAGCAGCTTAATGGAGGGCGGGGGCTACACCTTC
. TRBD1 TRBJ1-1 TRBV4-1 CASSQYTDRASTEAFF TGCGCCAGCAGCCAATACACGGACAGGGCGAGCACTGAAGCTTTCTTT
. . TRBJ2-3 TRBV12-3/TRBV12-4 CASSLRVTDTQYF TGTGCCAGCAGTTTACGGGTCACAGATACGCAGTATTTT